Following are 22 T cell receptor beta chains from one sample sequenced in a study of CD8 T cells in ankylosing spondylitis. MiXCR was run by TCRdb on the 5' RACE reads, yielding one entry per CDR3 protein. Among 150,000 to 200,000 distinct CDR3 sequences, 18% were seen once, and the ten largest hold about 7.8%. Sequencing was performed on blood, either unsorted or a sorted T cell fraction (not recorded which). The receptors shown here come from a male donor with ankylosing spondylitis or in good health (not recorded which).

This clonotype was observed at least ten times. The chain employs TRBV12-3 or TRBV12-4 and TRBJ2-1, with D uncertain. Trimming shortened V by 1 base and J by 7 bases, and 5 bases separated the two germline ends. The CDR3 sequence is 12 residues long. DNA for the CDR3: TGTGCCAGCAGTTTAGGGCAGAATGAGCAGTTCTTC. Protein sequence: CASSLGQNEQFF.

This chain links TRBV29-1 with TRBJ1-1; 11 nucleotides agree with TRBD1. Germline-derived CDR1 and CDR2 are SQVTM and ANQGSEA. Losses at the gene ends were 5 bases for V and 7 bases for J; bases not matched to a gene: 6. CDR3 length equals 13 residues. Here the CDR3 reads CSVFRTGGIEAFF. CDR3 nucleotides: TGCAGCGTTTTCAGGACAGGGGGCATTGAAGCTTTCTTT.

Many counts were recorded for this clonotype. CDR3 in amino acids: CSVIPSGKRESYNEQFF. CDR3 coding DNA: TGCAGCGTTATCCCGTCGGGGAAGCGGGAGTCTTACAATGAGCAGTTCTTC. V usage is TRBV29-1 and J usage is TRBJ2-1; 8 bases match TRBD2. Germline CDR1 reads SQVTM; CDR2 reads ANQGSEA. The CDR3 runs to 17 residues. The junction had 16 bases not matched to a gene; V was cut back by 5 bases and J by 4 bases.

This clonotype has just a few counts. V and J are TRBV7-2 and TRBJ1-5; D is ambiguous. V was clipped by 7 bases and J by 0 bases, with 13 bases between them. This CDR3 is 15 amino acids long. Looked up from germline, CDR1 is SGHTA and CDR2 is FQGNSA. The CDR3 DNA reads TGTGCCAGCACCCCAGCACTTTATAGCAATCAGCCCCAGCATTTT. It encodes CASTPALYSNQPQHF.

In its sample, this clonotype was seen a few times. The chain combines TRBV5-1 with TRBJ2-4, with TRBD2 identical over 7 bases. The CDR3 is made up of 15 amino acids. Germline V gene lookup returns CDR1 SGHRS and CDR2 YFSETQ. Trimming cost V 2 bases and J 9 bases; bases outside gene matches: 11. The CDR3 DNA follows: TGCGCCAGCAGCTTAGGACTAGATGCGGGCGCCATTCAGTACTTC. Translated, it gives CASSLGLDAGAIQYF.

This clonotype has more than one count but fewer than ten. This chain links TRBV5-1 with TRBJ1-6; TRBD1 matches 7 bases. V lost 0 bases and J lost 10; bases outside the gene matches: 7. Germline CDR1 reads SGHRS; CDR2 reads YFSETQ. This CDR3 is 15 amino acids long. CDR3 DNA: TGCGCCAGCAGCTTGGGTGTTACAGGGGAATCACCCCTCCACTTT. Amino acid sequence: CASSLGVTGESPLHF.

In this sample, this clonotype turned up many times. J is TRBJ2-4 and V is TRBV20-1; D uncertain. Germline V gene data show CDR1 as DFQATT and CDR2 as SNEGSKA (reference sequence). V shed 3 bases and J shed 3 bases, with 12 bases lying between them. The CDR3 sequence is 14 residues long. CDR3 sequence: CSASLPNGKNIQYF. The CDR3 nucleotides are TGCAGTGCTAGTTTACCGAATGGCAAAAACATTCAGTACTTC.

This clonotype showed up just a few times. V and J are TRBV28 and TRBJ2-5; D perhaps matches TRBD2 (5 bases). Germline CDR1 is MDHEN and CDR2 is SYDVKM. V shed 7 bases and J shed 5 bases, with 20 bases lying between them. The CDR3 contains 15 residues. The CDR3: CASIRGSPMGETQYF. The CDR3 coding sequence is TGTGCCAGCATCAGAGGGTCTCCTATGGGGGAGACCCAGTACTTC.

This clonotype was seen many times. The gene calls are TRBV20-1 and TRBJ2-7; a weak D match, TRBD1 (6 bases). The CDR3 sequence is 16 residues long. Trimming pared 5 bases from V and 0 bases from J, leaving 20 bases between. Germline V gene data show CDR1 as DFQATT and CDR2 as SNEGSKA (reference sequence). CDR3 sequence reads: CSASTPGAGISYEQYF. The DNA for the CDR3 is TGCAGTGCTTCTACCCCAGGGGCGGGCATCTCCTACGAGCAGTACTTC.

This clonotype has at least ten counts. The chain is built from TRBV15 and TRBJ1-5; TRBD1 might be the D (5 bases). The CDR3 has 14 amino acids. Germline-derived CDR1 and CDR2 are LNHNV and YYDKDF (reference sequence). V was trimmed by 0 bases and J by 7 bases, leaving 10 bases between them. The CDR3 coding sequence is TGTGCCACCAGCAGAGATAGGGGAAGCCAGCCCCAGCATTTT. It encodes CATSRDRGSQPQHF.

The V call is TRBV7-2, the J call TRBJ1-2, with 8 bases aligning to TRBD1. The junction had 7 bases not matched to a gene; V was cut back by 5 bases and J by 2 bases. The germline V gene has CDR1 SGHTA and CDR2 FQGNSA. The CDR3 covers 15 residues. For the CDR3, the DNA is TGTGCCAGCAGCCCGGGGACAGGACTAAACTATGGCTACACCTTC. This gives the protein CASSPGTGLNYGYTF. Drawing the rest from reference TRBV7-2 and TRBJ1-2, the complete variable domain is GAGVSQSPSNKVTEKGKDVELRCDPISGHTALYWYRQSLGQGLEFLIYFQGNSAPDKSGLPSDRFSAERTGGSVSTLTIQRTQQEDSAVYLCASSPGTGLNYGYTFGSGTRLTVV.

This clonotype was picked up a small number of times. V is TRBV5-4 and J is TRBJ2-1; TRBD2 aligns across 10 bases. The CDR3 has 17 amino acids. Losses at the gene ends were 4 bases for V and 1 base for J; bases not matched to a gene: 8. Looked up from germline, CDR1 is SGHNT and CDR2 is YYREEE (reference sequence). The CDR3 DNA reads as TGTGCCAGCAGCATTGCTAGCGGGAGTATGTCCTACAATGAGCAGTTCTTC. This encodes CASSIASGSMSYNEQFF.

This clonotype was picked up many times. V and J are TRBV5-1 and TRBJ1-5, with no clear D. The CDR3 extends over 14 amino acids. CDR1 is SGHRS, CDR2 YFSETQ, per germline. The germline V and J ends were trimmed by 0 bases and 3 bases, with 7 bases remaining between them. The CDR3 DNA reads TGCGCCAGCAGCTTGGGGGAGGTCAATCAGCCCCAGCATTTT. This sequence encodes CASSLGEVNQPQHF.

This clonotype was detected only a few times. The chain uses TRBV30 and TRBJ1-3; no clear D gene. In germline, CDR1 is GTSNPN, CDR2 SVGIG (reference sequence). The CDR3 has 12 residues. V lost 0 bases and J 4 bases, leaving 4 bases between the germline ends. DNA of the CDR3: TGTGCCTGGAGTGTACTAGGAAACACCATATATTTT. It encodes CAWSVLGNTIYF.

This clonotype showed up many times. The chain couples TRBV7-8 to TRBJ1-4; D gene ambiguous. V was pared by 5 bases and J by 0 bases, with 25 bases between. The CDR3 runs to 20 residues. Per the germline V gene, CDR1 is SGHVS and CDR2 is FQNEAQ. CDR3 loop: CASSAYGVGPRGATNEKLFF. The CDR3 nucleotides read TGTGCCAGCAGCGCCTACGGGGTGGGCCCTAGAGGAGCAACTAATGAAAAACTGTTTTTT.

At least ten counts were recorded for this clonotype. This chain uses TRBV12-3 or TRBV12-4 with TRBJ1-1; D gene ambiguous. V gave up 6 bases and J gave up 4 bases, with 9 bases separating them. The length of the CDR3 is 12 residues. The CDR3 bases are TGTGCCAGCAGCTCTCCGGGCACTGAAGCTTTCTTT. This sequence encodes CASSSPGTEAFF.

This clonotype was seen many times. The chain couples TRBV4-1 to TRBJ1-2; D gene unclear. The V end was cut by 0 bases, the J end by 4 bases, with 18 bases between. The length of the CDR3 is 17 residues. The germline V gene encodes CDR1 MGHRA and CDR2 YSYEKL. CDR3 coding DNA: TGCGCCAGCAGCCAAGAATCCACGGACTGGGGTGTCTATGGCTACACCTTC. Its translation: CASSQESTDWGVYGYTF.

This clonotype occurred a few times. The rearrangement uses TRBV28 and TRBJ1-2, with 11 bases identical to TRBD1. J lost 3 bases, V lost 5 bases, and 5 bases had no gene match. Germline V gives CDR1 MDHEN, CDR2 SYDVKM. CDR3 length: 15 residues. CDR3 amino acids: CASSAWTGGYYGYTF. In DNA form, the CDR3 reads TGTGCCAGCAGTGCATGGACAGGGGGCTACTATGGCTACACCTTC.

In its sample, this clonotype was seen many times. The chain joins TRBV9 to TRBJ1-5, with 8 positions matching TRBD1. The CDR3 runs to 16 residues. V lost 4 bases, J lost 6 bases, and 12 bases stayed unmatched. Germline CDR1 and CDR2: SGDLS and YYNGEE. CDR3 loop: CASSPWTGRDGQPQHF. The CDR3 bases are TGTGCCAGCAGCCCCTGGACAGGGAGAGATGGTCAGCCCCAGCATTTT.

In its sample, this clonotype was seen many times. The chain combines TRBV12-3 or TRBV12-4 with TRBJ1-4, with D possibly being TRBD1 (6 bases). The CDR3 consists of 16 residues. Trimming took off 6 bases at V and 5 bases at J, with 19 bases between the two ends. The CDR3 loop reads CASSLRTDRRNEKLFF. CDR3 coding DNA: TGTGCCAGCAGCCTTCGGACAGACCGAAGGAATGAAAAACTGTTTTTT.

The chain is built from TRBV6-5 and TRBJ2-2; 9 bases are shared with TRBD1. V gave up 2 bases and J gave up 7 bases; unmatched junction bases: 5. Germline V gene data show CDR1 as MNHEY and CDR2 as SVGAGI. There are 15 residues in the CDR3. The CDR3 region is CASSYRDRDVGELFF. The CDR3 bases are TGTGCCAGCAGTTACCGGGACAGGGATGTCGGGGAGCTGTTTTTT.

The rearrangement joins TRBV12-3 or TRBV12-4 to TRBJ2-7; 12 bases are a match to TRBD2. This CDR3 comprises 15 residues. The V and J ends lost 3 bases and 6 bases, in that order; junction bases with no gene match: 6. Written as DNA, the CDR3 is TGTGCCAGCAGTTTCAGACTAGCGGGAGCCTCCGAGCAGTACTTC. It is translated as CASSFRLAGASEQYF.